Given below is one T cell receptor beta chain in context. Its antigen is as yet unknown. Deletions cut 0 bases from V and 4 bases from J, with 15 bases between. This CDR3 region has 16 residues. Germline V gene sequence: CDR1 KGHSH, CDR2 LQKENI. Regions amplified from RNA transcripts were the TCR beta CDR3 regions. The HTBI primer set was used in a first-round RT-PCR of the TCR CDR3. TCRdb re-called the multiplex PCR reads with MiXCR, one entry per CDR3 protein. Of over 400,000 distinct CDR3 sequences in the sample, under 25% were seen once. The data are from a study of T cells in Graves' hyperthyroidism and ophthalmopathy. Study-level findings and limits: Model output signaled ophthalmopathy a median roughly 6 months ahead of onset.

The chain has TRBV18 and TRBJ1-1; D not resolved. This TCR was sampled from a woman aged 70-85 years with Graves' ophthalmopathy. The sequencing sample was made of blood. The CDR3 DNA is TGTGCCAGCTCACCACCGGGGTTAAGAGGTAGCACTGAAGCTTTCTTT. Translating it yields CASSPPGLRGSTEAFF.